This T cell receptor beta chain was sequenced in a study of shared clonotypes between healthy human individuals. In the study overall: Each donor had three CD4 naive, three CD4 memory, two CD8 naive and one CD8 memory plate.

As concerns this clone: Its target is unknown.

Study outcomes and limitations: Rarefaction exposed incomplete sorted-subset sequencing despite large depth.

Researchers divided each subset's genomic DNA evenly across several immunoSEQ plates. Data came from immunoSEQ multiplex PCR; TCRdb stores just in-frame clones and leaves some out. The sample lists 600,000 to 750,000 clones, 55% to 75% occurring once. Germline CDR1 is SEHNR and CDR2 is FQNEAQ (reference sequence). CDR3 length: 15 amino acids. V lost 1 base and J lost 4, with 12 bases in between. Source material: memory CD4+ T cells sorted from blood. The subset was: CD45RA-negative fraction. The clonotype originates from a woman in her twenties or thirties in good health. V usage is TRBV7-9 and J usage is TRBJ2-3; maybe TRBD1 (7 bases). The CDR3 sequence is CASSLGGTAPDTQYF. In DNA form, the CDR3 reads TGTGCCAGCAGCTTAGGCGGGACAGCTCCAGATACGCAGTATTTT. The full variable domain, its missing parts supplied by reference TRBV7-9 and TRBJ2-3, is DTGVSQNPRHKITKRGQNVTFRCDPISEHNRLYWYRQTLGQGPEFLTYFQNEAQLEKSRLLSDRFSAERPKGSFSTLEIQRTEQGDSAMYLCASSLGGTAPDTQYFGPGTRLTVL.